The rows below give T cell receptor beta chains drawn from one sample of a study of cytomegalovirus exposure and HLA in healthy donors. Some clones are missing from TCRdb's copy, which holds only in-frame ones; the method was immunoSEQ multiplex PCR. The data hold 200,000 to 250,000 clones, with around 88% observed a single time. The material sequenced was PBMCs. The source of these receptors is a woman aged 18 to 35 in good health and CMV-seronegative. CDR3s include the opening cysteine and the closing phenylalanine or tryptophan. The D gene is left open where the match is weak. Clone size is shown for a subset of rows, as once, few, many or a class of expanded clone.

d_call j_call clone_size v_call cdr3_aa cdr3_nt
TRBD2 TRBJ2-3 NA TRBV4-1 CASSVSGRVTDTQYF TGCGCCAGCAGCGTTAGCGGGAGGGTGACAGATACGCAGTATTTT
NA TRBJ2-3 NA TRBV30 CACQHKGLRTDTQYF TGTGCCTGCCAGCACAAGGGGCTAAGGACAGATACGCAGTATTTT
NA TRBJ2-7 NA TRBV5-1 CASSFYSGGGYEQYF TGCGCCAGCAGCTTTTACAGCGGAGGTGGCTACGAGCAGTACTTC
NA TRBJ1-3 once TRBV5-6 CASSRDSGYTGNTIYF TGTGCCAGCAGCCGAGATTCGGGATACACTGGAAACACCATATATTTT
TRBD2 TRBJ2-1 NA TRBV13 CASSLDLAGGFGAYNEQFF TGTGCCAGCAGCTTAGATCTAGCGGGTGGTTTTGGTGCCTACAATGAGCAGTTCTTC
NA TRBJ1-2 NA TRBV7-9 CASSFTGHDGYTF TGTGCCAGCAGCTTCACGGGACACGATGGCTACACCTTC
NA TRBJ1-2 NA TRBV11-3 CASSLVNGSDGGYTF TGTGCCAGCAGCTTAGTTAACGGCAGCGATGGCGGCTACACCTTC
NA TRBJ2-5 NA TRBV7-2 CASSPGETQYF TGTGCCAGCAGCCCAGGGGAGACCCAGTACTTC
TRBD2 TRBJ2-3 once TRBV28 CASSPVDGPSGGAADTQYF TGTGCCAGCAGTCCGGTGGACGGACCTAGCGGAGGGGCGGCAGATACGCAGTATTTT
NA TRBJ1-5 NA TRBV5-8 CASSFDRTYPPQHF TGTGCCAGCAGCTTCGACAGGACCTACCCGCCCCAGCATTTT
TRBD1 TRBJ1-1 NA TRBV4-2 CASSQVGQGLAAMNTEAFF TGTGCCAGCAGCCAAGTGGGACAGGGTTTGGCGGCCATGAACACTGAAGCTTTCTTT
TRBD2 TRBJ2-7 once TRBV11-1 CASSLLAGGPLAYEQYF TGTGCCAGCAGCCTACTAGCGGGAGGGCCTCTCGCCTACGAGCAGTACTTC
TRBD1 TRBJ2-7 NA TRBV2 CASSDKTGVYEQYF TGTGCCAGCAGTGATAAGACAGGGGTCTACGAGCAGTACTTC
TRBD2 TRBJ2-3 few TRBV15 CATGRGGPTDTQYF TGTGCCACCGGCCGGGGGGGACCAACAGATACGCAGTATTTT
NA TRBJ2-5 NA TRBV27 CASSSAGRTQETQYF TGTGCCAGCAGTTCGGCGGGCAGGACGCAAGAGACCCAGTACTTC
NA TRBJ2-3 NA TRBV28 CASSPWGGGSTDTQYF TGTGCCAGCAGTCCCTGGGGAGGGGGTAGCACAGATACGCAGTATTTT
TRBD1 TRBJ1-1 NA TRBV6-4 CASRMDRANTEAFF TGTGCCAGCAGGATGGACAGGGCGAACACTGAAGCTTTCTTT
TRBD2 TRBJ2-1 NA TRBV2 CASSDAAGLAGDREQFF TGTGCCAGCAGTGATGCCGCTGGACTAGCGGGAGACCGGGAGCAGTTCTTC
NA TRBJ2-7 NA TRBV15 CATAQGRSYEQYF TGTGCCACGGCGCAGGGTAGGAGTTACGAGCAGTACTTC
NA TRBJ2-7 NA TRBV6-1 CASSRQFLRKDEQYF TGTGCCAGCAGTAGACAGTTTCTCCGGAAGGACGAGCAGTACTTC
NA TRBJ2-1 NA TRBV7-2 CASTPGSPSYNEQFF TGTGCCAGCACCCCTGGGAGCCCATCCTACAATGAGCAGTTCTTC
TRBD1 TRBJ2-7 once TRBV7-8 CASSFTQGDRPDSKYF TGTGCCAGCAGCTTCACACAGGGGGACAGACCCGACTCAAAGTACTTC
NA TRBJ1-1 NA TRBV2 CASRIRYTTEAFF TGTGCCAGCAGAATCAGATACACCACTGAAGCTTTCTTT
TRBD1 TRBJ1-2 NA TRBV28 CASRRTRQGVGSGYTF TGTGCCAGCAGGCGCACCCGACAGGGTGTGGGCTCTGGCTACACCTTC
TRBD1 TRBJ1-1 few TRBV2 CARAGGWNTEAFF TGTGCCAGGGCAGGGGGCTGGAACACTGAAGCTTTCTTT
NA TRBJ2-2 NA TRBV2 CASNGGETNTGELFF TGTGCCAGCAACGGAGGCGAGACGAACACCGGGGAGCTGTTTTTT
TRBD2 TRBJ2-7 NA TRBV5-4 CASSLTSGDYEQYF TGTGCCAGCAGCTTGACTAGCGGGGACTACGAGCAGTACTTC
NA TRBJ1-1 NA TRBV12-5 CASGLKGEGDTEAFF TGTGCTAGTGGTTTAAAGGGGGAAGGGGACACTGAAGCTTTCTTT
TRBD2 TRBJ2-2 NA TRBV7-9 CASSRTSGRGELFF TGTGCCAGCAGCCGGACTAGCGGGAGAGGGGAGCTGTTTTTT
TRBD1 TRBJ1-2 NA TRBV4-3 CASSPATGTEGIYGYTF TGCGCCAGCAGCCCAGCGACCGGGACAGAAGGAATCTATGGCTACACCTTC
NA TRBJ1-5 NA TRBV2 CASSERGIGNQPQHF TGTGCCAGCAGTGAAAGAGGGATTGGCAATCAGCCCCAGCATTTT
NA TRBJ1-1 NA TRBV30 CAWSKVTEPEAFF TGTGCCTGGAGTAAGGTGACAGAACCCGAAGCTTTCTTT
NA TRBJ1-1 NA TRBV7-6 CASSPQAGENTEAFF TGTGCCAGCAGCCCACAGGCAGGCGAGAACACTGAAGCTTTCTTT
TRBD1 TRBJ2-1 NA TRBV7-2 CASSLAGRGRGNEQFF TGTGCCAGCAGCTTAGCGGGCAGGGGGCGTGGCAATGAGCAGTTCTTC
TRBD1 TRBJ1-2 NA TRBV28 CASSPRDRVFYGYTF TGTGCCAGCAGTCCCCGGGACAGGGTTTTCTATGGCTACACCTTC
TRBD1 TRBJ1-4 NA TRBV5-4 CASSSRQGGEKLFF TGTGCCAGCAGCTCCCGACAGGGCGGCGAAAAACTGTTTTTT
TRBD2 TRBJ2-7 NA TRBV7-9 CASSVQGLGFHEQYF TGTGCCAGCAGCGTCCAAGGACTAGGTTTCCACGAGCAGTACTTC
TRBD1 TRBJ1-2 NA TRBV7-6 CASSPGDSDGYTF TGTGCCAGCAGCCCGGGGGACAGTGATGGCTACACCTTC
TRBD1 TRBJ2-7 NA TRBV27 CASRLRPTGGGYEQYF TGTGCCAGCAGACTTAGACCGACAGGGGGCGGGTACGAGCAGTACTTC
TRBD1 TRBJ1-5 NA TRBV23-1 CASSQMGQSAGSQPQHF TGCGCCAGCAGTCAGATGGGACAGAGCGCAGGTAGTCAGCCCCAGCATTTT
NA TRBJ1-1 NA TRBV6-5 CASRREAEAFF TGTGCCAGCAGACGGGAGGCTGAAGCTTTCTTT
TRBD2 TRBJ2-3 NA TRBV6-6 CASSPLTSESTDTQYF TGTGCCAGCAGTCCCCTGACTAGCGAGAGCACAGATACGCAGTATTTT
NA TRBJ1-5 NA TRBV6-1 CASSGQDRLNQPQHF TGTGCCAGCAGTGGACAGGACAGACTCAATCAGCCCCAGCATTTT
TRBD1 TRBJ2-7 NA TRBV6-6 CASSTGVASYEQYF TGTGCCAGCAGTACAGGGGTAGCCTCCTACGAGCAGTACTTC
TRBD2 TRBJ2-7 NA TRBV11-2 CASRRRASTSGRVDEQYF TGTGCCAGCAGGCGAAGGGCTTCCACTAGCGGGAGGGTCGACGAGCAGTACTTC
TRBD1 TRBJ1-2 NA TRBV18 CASSPGTGRAPYYGYTF TGTGCCAGCTCACCCGGGACAGGCCGGGCACCATACTATGGCTACACCTTC
TRBD1 TRBJ2-5 NA TRBV7-9 CASSQEGQGKTQYF TGTGCCAGCAGCCAAGAGGGACAGGGTAAGACCCAGTACTTC
NA TRBJ2-6 NA TRBV27 CASSSVPSGANVLTF TGTGCCAGCAGCTCCGTCCCCTCTGGGGCCAACGTCCTGACTTTC
TRBD1 TRBJ1-5 once TRBV27 CASSAGTEQWPQHF TGTGCCAGCAGTGCAGGGACAGAACAATGGCCCCAGCATTTT
NA TRBJ2-5 NA TRBV6-1 CASSPRETQYF TGTGCCAGCAGTCCGAGGGAGACCCAGTACTTC
TRBD1 TRBJ1-1 few TRBV20-1 CSAIGQVGAFF TGCAGTGCCATCGGACAGGTGGGAGCTTTCTTT
NA TRBJ1-1 NA TRBV28 CASSLYRPLGGNTEAFF TGTGCCAGCAGTTTATACCGTCCCTTAGGGGGAAACACTGAAGCTTTCTTT
TRBD2 TRBJ2-7 NA TRBV27 CASSLAGVPEQYF TGTGCCAGCAGTTTAGCGGGAGTCCCCGAGCAGTACTTC
NA TRBJ2-6 NA TRBV11-2 CASTPTPRGSLEGANVLTF TGTGCCAGCACACCCACACCCAGGGGCTCTCTTGAAGGGGCCAACGTCCTGACTTTC